The clone carrying this T cell receptor beta chain was recorded only once. MiXCR, applied by TCRdb to the 5' RACE reads, yields one record per CDR3 protein. The sample comprises roughly 42,000 distinct CDR3 sequences, over 25% of which are singletons, and 4% to 4.5% rests with the top ten. Germline CDR1 is MNHEY and CDR2 is SVGEGT. The V gene lost 5 bases and the J gene lost 3 bases, with 20 bases spanning the gap. The CDR3 sequence is 16 residues long. The chain links TRBV6-2 or TRBV6-3 to TRBJ2-7; tentatively, D is TRBD2 (6 bases). The sequence derives from a female donor with breast cancer. Sequenced: tumor-infiltrating memory CD4+ T cells sorted from the breast tumor. Subset here: memory CD4+ T cells, CD4+CD45RO+CD25-. The CDR3 bases are TGTGCCAGCAGTGACGTGGGACTTCAAAAATACTACGAGCAGTACTTC. It specifies CASSDVGLQKYYEQYF.